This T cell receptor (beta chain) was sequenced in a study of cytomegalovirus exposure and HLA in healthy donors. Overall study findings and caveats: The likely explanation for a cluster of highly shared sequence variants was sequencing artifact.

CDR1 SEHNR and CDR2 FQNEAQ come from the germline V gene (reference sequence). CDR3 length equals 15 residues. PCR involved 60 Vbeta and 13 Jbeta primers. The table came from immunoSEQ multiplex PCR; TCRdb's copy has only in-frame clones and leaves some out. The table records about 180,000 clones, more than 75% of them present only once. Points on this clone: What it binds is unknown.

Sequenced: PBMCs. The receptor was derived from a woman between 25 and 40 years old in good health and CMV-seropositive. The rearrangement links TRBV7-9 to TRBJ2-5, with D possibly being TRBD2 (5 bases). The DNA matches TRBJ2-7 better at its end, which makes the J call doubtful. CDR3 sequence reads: CASSFRESPTYEQYF. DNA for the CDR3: TGTGCCAGCAGCTTTCGGGAATCCCCTACCTACGAGCAGTACTTC.